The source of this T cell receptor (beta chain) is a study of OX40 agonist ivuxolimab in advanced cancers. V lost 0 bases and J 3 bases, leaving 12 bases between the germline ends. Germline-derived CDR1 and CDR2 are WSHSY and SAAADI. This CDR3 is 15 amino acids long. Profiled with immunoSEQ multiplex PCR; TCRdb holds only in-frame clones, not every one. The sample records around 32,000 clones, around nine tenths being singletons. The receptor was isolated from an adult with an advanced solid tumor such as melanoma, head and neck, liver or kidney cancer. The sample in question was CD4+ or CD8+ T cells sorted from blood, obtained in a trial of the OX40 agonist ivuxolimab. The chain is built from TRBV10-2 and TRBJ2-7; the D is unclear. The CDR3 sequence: CASSESNRAHYEQYF. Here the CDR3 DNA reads TGCGCCAGCAGTGAGTCGAATCGCGCCCACTACGAGCAGTACTTC.